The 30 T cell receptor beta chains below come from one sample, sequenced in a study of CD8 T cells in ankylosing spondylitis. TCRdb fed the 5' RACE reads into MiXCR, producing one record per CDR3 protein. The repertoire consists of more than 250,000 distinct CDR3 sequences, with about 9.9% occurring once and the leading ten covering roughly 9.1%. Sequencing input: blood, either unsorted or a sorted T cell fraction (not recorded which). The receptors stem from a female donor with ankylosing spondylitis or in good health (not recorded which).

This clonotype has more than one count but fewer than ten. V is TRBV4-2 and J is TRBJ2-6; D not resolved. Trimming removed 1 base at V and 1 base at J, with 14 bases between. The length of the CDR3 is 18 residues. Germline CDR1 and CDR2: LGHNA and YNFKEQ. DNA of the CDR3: TGTGCCAGCAGCCAAGTCGCTGGGGTGGTTTCTGGGGCCAACGTCCTGACTTTC. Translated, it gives CASSQVAGVVSGANVLTF.

Here the CDR3 reads CASSLFTGQLGQETQYF. For the CDR3, the DNA is TGTGCCAGCAGTTTGTTTACAGGGCAATTGGGACAAGAGACCCAGTACTTC. V gene TRBV28 combines with J gene TRBJ2-5; perhaps TRBD1 as D (6 bases). There are 17 residues in the CDR3. Germline V lookup: CDR1 MDHEN, CDR2 SYDVKM. The germline V and J ends were trimmed by 3 bases and 2 bases, with 19 bases remaining between them.

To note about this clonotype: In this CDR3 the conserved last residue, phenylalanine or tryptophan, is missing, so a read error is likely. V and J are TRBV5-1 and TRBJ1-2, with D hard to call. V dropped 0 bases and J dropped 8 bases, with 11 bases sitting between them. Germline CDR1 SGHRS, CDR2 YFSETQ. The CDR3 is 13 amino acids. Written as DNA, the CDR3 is TGCGCCAGCAGCTTGGAAGGGTCCAGGGGCTACACCATC. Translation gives CASSLEGSRGYTI.

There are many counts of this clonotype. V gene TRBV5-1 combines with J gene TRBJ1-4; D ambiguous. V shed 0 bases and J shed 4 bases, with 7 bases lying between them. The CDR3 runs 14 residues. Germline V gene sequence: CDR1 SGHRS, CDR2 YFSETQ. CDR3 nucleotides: TGCGCCAGCAGCTTGGATACCGTTAATGAAAAACTGTTTTTT. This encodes CASSLDTVNEKLFF.

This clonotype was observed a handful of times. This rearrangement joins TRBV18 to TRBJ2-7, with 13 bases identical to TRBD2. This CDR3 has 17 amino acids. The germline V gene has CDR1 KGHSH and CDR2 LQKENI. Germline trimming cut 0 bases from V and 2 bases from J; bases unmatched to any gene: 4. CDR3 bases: TGTGCCAGCTCACCACCGGGACTAGCGGGACCTGCCTACGAGCAGTACTTC. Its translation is CASSPPGLAGPAYEQYF.

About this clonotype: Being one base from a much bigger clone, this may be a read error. CDR3 nucleotides: TGCGCCAGCAGGCCTACCGGGACAGAGAACACTGAAGCTCTCTTT. Protein: CASRPTGTENTEALF. The gene calls are TRBV5-1 and TRBJ1-1; TRBD1 matches at 7 bases. The CDR3 has 15 residues. The germline V gene encodes CDR1 SGHRS and CDR2 YFSETQ.

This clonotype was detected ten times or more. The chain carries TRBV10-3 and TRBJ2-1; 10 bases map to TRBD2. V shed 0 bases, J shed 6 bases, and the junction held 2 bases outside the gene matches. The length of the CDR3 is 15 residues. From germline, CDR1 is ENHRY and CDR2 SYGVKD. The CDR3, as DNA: TGTGCCATCAGTGAGTCCCTAGCGGGGGTCAATGAGCAGTTCTTC. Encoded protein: CAISESLAGVNEQFF.

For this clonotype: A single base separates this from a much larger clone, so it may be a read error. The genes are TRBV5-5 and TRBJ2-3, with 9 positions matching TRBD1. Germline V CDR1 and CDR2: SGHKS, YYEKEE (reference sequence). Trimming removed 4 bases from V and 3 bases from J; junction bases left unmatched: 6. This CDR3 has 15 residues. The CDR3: CASSRTGVWTDTQYF. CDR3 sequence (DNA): TGTGCCAGCAGCCGGACAGGGGTCTGGACAGATACGCAGTATTTT.

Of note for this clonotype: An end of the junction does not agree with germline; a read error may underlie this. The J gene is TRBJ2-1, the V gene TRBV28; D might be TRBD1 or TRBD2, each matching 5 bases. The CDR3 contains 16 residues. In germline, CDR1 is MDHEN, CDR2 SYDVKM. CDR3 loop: CASSFWALPRGDEQLF. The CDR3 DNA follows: TGTGCCAGCAGTTTTTGGGCACTTCCCCGAGGGGATGAGCAGCTCTTC.

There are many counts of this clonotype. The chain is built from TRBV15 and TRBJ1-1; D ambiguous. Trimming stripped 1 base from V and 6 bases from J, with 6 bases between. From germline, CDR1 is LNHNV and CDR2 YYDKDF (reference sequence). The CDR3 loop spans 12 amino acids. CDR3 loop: CATSRGIPEAFF. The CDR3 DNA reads TGTGCCACCAGCAGAGGGATCCCTGAAGCTTTCTTT.

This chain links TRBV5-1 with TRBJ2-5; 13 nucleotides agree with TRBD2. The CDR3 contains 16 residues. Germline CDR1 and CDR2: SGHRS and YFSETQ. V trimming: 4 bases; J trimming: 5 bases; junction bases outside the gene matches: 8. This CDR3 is CASSTGLAGDGETQYF. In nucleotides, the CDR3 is TGCGCCAGCAGCACCGGACTAGCGGGAGATGGCGAGACCCAGTACTTC.

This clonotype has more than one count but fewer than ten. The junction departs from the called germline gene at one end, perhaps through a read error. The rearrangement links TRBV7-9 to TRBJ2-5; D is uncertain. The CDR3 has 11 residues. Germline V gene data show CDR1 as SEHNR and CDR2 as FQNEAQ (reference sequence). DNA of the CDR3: TGTGCCAGCAGCTTCGGAGAGACCCAGCACTTC. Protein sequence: CASSFGETQHF.

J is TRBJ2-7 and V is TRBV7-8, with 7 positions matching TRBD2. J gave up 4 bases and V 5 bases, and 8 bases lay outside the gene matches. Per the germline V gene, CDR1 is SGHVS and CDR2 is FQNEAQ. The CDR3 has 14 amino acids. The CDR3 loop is CASSRAEAGYEQYF. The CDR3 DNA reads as TGTGCCAGCAGCCGGGCGGAAGCGGGATACGAGCAGTACTTC.

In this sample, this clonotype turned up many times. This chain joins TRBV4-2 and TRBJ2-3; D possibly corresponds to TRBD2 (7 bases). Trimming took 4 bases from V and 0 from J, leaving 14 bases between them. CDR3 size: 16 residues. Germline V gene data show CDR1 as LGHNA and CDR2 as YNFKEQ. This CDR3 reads CASSLMGGPSTDTQYF. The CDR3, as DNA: TGTGCCAGCAGCCTTATGGGGGGGCCTAGCACAGATACGCAGTATTTT.

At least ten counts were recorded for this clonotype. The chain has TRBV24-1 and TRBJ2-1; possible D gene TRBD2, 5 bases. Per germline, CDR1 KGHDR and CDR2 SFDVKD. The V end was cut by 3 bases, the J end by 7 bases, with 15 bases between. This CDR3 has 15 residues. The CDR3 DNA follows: TGTGCCACCAGTGATGCACGGGATGGGTATAATGAGCAGTTCTTC. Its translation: CATSDARDGYNEQFF.

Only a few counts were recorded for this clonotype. The CDR3 DNA reads as TGTGCCAGCAGCCAAGGACAGGGAAGGGGCGAGCAGTACTTC. This encodes CASSQGQGRGEQYF. The chain is built from TRBV5-5 and TRBJ2-7; 8 bases map to TRBD1. Germline V lookup: CDR1 SGHKS, CDR2 YYEKEE (reference sequence). After removal of 4 bases from V and 6 bases from J, the junction contained 9 bases not matched to a gene. This CDR3 is built from 14 residues.

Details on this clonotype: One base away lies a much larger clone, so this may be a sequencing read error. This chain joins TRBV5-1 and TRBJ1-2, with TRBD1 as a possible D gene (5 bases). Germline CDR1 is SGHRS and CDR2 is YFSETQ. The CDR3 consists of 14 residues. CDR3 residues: CASSSLDQGGGYPF. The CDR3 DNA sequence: TGCGCCAGCAGCTCTCTGGACCAGGGTGGTGGCTACCCCTTC.

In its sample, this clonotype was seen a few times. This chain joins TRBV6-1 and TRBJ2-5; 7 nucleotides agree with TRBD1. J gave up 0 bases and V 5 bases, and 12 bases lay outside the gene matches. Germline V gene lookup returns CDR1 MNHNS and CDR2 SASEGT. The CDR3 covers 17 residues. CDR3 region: CASSQGTGAEYQETQYF. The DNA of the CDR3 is TGTGCCAGCAGTCAGGGTACAGGGGCCGAGTACCAAGAGACCCAGTACTTC.

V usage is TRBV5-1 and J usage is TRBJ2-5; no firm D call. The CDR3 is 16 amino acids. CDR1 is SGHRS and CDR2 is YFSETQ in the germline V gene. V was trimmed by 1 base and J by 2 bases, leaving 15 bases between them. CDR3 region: CASSLTPAEGQETQYF. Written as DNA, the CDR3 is TGCGCCAGCAGCTTGACCCCGGCGGAAGGTCAAGAGACCCAGTACTTC.

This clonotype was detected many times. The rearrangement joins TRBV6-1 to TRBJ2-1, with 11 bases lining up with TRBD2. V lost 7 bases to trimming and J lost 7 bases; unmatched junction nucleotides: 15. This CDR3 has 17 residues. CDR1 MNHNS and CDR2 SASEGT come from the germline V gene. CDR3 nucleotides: TGTGCCAGCATCCGAATGGGATGGGCTAGCGGGAGGAATGAGCAGTTCTTC. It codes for CASIRMGWASGRNEQFF.

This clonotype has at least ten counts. In nucleotides, the CDR3 is TGTGCCAGCAGCCAGACCCGACAGGGCGCGGAGCAGTTCTTC. As protein: CASSQTRQGAEQFF. The chain is built from TRBV4-2 and TRBJ2-1, with TRBD1 matching 7 bases. V shed 3 bases, J shed 10 bases, and the junction held 9 bases outside the gene matches. The length of the CDR3 is 14 residues. Germline V gene data show CDR1 as LGHNA and CDR2 as YNFKEQ.

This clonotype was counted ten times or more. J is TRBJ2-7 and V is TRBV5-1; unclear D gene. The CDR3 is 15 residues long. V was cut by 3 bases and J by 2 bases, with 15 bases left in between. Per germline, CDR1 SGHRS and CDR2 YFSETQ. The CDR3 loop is CASSSSPRKTYEQYF. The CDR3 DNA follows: TGCGCCAGCAGCTCGAGCCCCAGGAAAACCTACGAGCAGTACTTC. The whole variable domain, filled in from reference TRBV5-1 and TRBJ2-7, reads KAGVTQTPRYLIKTRGQQVTLSCSPISGHRSVSWYQQTPGQGLQFLFEYFSETQRNKGNFPGRFSGRQFSNSRSEMNVSTLELGDSALYLCASSSSPRKTYEQYFGPGTRLTVT.

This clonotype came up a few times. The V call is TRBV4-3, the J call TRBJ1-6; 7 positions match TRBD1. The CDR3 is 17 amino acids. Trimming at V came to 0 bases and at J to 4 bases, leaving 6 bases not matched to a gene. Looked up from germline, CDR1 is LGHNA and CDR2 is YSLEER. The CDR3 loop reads CASSQESAGGYNSPLHF. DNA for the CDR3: TGCGCCAGCAGCCAAGAATCGGCAGGGGGGTATAATTCACCCCTCCACTTT.

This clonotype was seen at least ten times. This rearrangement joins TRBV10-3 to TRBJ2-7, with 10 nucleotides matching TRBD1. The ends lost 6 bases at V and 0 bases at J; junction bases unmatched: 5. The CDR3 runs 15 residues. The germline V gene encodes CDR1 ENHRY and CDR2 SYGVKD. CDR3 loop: CAISYGTGASYEQYF. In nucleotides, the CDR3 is TGTGCCATCAGCTACGGGACAGGGGCCTCCTACGAGCAGTACTTC.

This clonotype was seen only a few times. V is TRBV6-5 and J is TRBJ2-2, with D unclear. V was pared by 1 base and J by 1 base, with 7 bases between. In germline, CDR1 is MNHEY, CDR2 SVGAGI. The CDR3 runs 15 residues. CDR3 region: CASSYWGGNTGELFF. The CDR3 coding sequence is TGTGCCAGCAGTTACTGGGGTGGGAACACCGGGGAGCTGTTTTTT.

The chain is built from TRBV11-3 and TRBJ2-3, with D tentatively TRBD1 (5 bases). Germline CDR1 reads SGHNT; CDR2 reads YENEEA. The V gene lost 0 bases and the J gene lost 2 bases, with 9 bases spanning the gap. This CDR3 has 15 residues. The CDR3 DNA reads TGTGCCAGCAGCTTAGACGGACATGACACAGATACGCAGTATTTT. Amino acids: CASSLDGHDTDTQYF.

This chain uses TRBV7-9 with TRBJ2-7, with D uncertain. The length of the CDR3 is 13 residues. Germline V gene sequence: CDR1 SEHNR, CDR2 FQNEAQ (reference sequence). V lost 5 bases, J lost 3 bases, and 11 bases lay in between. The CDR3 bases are TGTGCCAGCAGCCCCCCGGAAGGCTACGAGCAGTACTTC. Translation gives CASSPPEGYEQYF. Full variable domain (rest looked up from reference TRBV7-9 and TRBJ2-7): DTGVSQNPRHKITKRGQNVTFRCDPISEHNRLYWYRQTLGQGPEFLTYFQNEAQLEKSRLLSDRFSAERPKGSFSTLEIQRTEQGDSAMYLCASSPPEGYEQYFGPGTRLTVT.

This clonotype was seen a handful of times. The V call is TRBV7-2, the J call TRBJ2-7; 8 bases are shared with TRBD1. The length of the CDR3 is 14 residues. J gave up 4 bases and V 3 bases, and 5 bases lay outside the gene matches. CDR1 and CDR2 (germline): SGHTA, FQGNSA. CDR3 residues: CASSFLTGEYEQYF. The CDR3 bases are TGTGCCAGCAGCTTCCTGACAGGGGAGTACGAGCAGTACTTC. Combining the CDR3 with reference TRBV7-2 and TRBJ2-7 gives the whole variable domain GAGVSQSPSNKVTEKGKDVELRCDPISGHTALYWYRQSLGQGLEFLIYFQGNSAPDKSGLPSDRFSAERTGGSVSTLTIQRTQQEDSAVYLCASSFLTGEYEQYFGPGTRLTVT.

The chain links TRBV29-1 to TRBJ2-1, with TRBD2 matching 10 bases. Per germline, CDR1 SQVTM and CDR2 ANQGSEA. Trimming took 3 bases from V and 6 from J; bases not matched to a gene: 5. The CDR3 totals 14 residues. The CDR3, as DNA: TGCAGCGTTGATCTGAGCGGGAGGGCCAATGAGCAGTTCTTC. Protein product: CSVDLSGRANEQFF.

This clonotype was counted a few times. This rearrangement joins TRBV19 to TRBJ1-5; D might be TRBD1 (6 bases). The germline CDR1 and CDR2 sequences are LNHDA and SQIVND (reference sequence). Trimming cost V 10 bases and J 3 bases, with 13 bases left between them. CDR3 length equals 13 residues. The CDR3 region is CATLDRPNQPQHF. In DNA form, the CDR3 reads TGTGCCACCCTTGACAGGCCCAATCAGCCCCAGCATTTT.